A selection of T cell receptor beta chains follows, all from one sample in a study of vaccination and CD4 T cells after COVID-19. The antigens for these receptors are not known. TCRdb reprocessed the PCR reads with MiXCR, giving one entry per CDR3 protein. The sample contains over 7,000 distinct CDR3 sequences, around half of which appear only once. Material: CD4+ T cells from blood, cultured in vitro. The source of these receptors is a human donor in good health. Both conserved end residues are trimmed from each CDR3.

j_call: TRBJ1-4
v_call: TRBV6-1
cdr3_aa: ASSGGTEGKLF

j_call: TRBJ1-2
v_call: TRBV27
cdr3_aa: ASSLSDGISYGYT

j_call: TRBJ1-2
v_call: TRBV6-1
cdr3_aa: ASNRERGSRDGYT

j_call: TRBJ1-6
v_call: TRBV20-1
cdr3_aa: SAYGGNSPLH

j_call: TRBJ1-1
v_call: TRBV30
cdr3_aa: ASSRGGGTEAF

j_call: TRBJ2-1
v_call: TRBV2
cdr3_aa: ASSPSGGGSFYNEQF

j_call: TRBJ2-6
v_call: TRBV6-5
cdr3_aa: ASSSGLTNSGANVLT

j_call: TRBJ1-2
v_call: TRBV6-5
cdr3_aa: ASSYRDNYGYT

j_call: TRBJ2-1
v_call: TRBV3-1
cdr3_aa: ASSQSRDTYNEQF

j_call: TRBJ2-2
v_call: TRBV30
cdr3_aa: AWSVIHWGGELF

j_call: TRBJ1-2
v_call: TRBV10-3
cdr3_aa: AISESLAQGGYT

j_call: TRBJ1-1
v_call: TRBV25-1
cdr3_aa: ASSPQAGKTEAF

j_call: TRBJ1-1
v_call: TRBV15
cdr3_aa: ATSRNPGIGTEAF

j_call: TRBJ2-3
v_call: TRBV14
cdr3_aa: ASNPTGPGTQY

j_call: TRBJ2-7
v_call: TRBV20-1
cdr3_aa: SAREPGSYEQY

j_call: TRBJ2-3
v_call: TRBV29-1
cdr3_aa: SVEPPGGTDTQY

j_call: TRBJ2-6
v_call: TRBV6-1
cdr3_aa: ASTRAFRGSGANVLT

j_call: TRBJ2-7
v_call: TRBV19
cdr3_aa: ASSIGVEQY

j_call: TRBJ2-1
v_call: TRBV20-1
cdr3_aa: SASRFEQF

j_call: TRBJ2-1
v_call: TRBV11-2
cdr3_aa: ASSSLMGYNEQF

j_call: TRBJ1-2
v_call: TRBV27
cdr3_aa: ASSTLTGGPNGYT

j_call: TRBJ1-2
v_call: TRBV6-2/TRBV6-3
cdr3_aa: ASSYRRGQDGYT

j_call: TRBJ1-5
v_call: TRBV25-1
cdr3_aa: ASSNFGGQPQH

j_call: TRBJ2-2
v_call: TRBV19
cdr3_aa: ASSPGWGSNTGELF

j_call: TRBJ1-1
v_call: TRBV30
cdr3_aa: AWSPGLNTEAF

j_call: TRBJ1-2
v_call: TRBV20-1
cdr3_aa: SASFGADGYT

j_call: TRBJ1-6
v_call: TRBV2
cdr3_aa: ASTLDRGHSPLH

j_call: TRBJ1-6
v_call: TRBV6-5
cdr3_aa: ASSYLGQGDSPLH

j_call: TRBJ1-1
v_call: TRBV19
cdr3_aa: ASRRIGSTEAF

j_call: TRBJ1-3
v_call: TRBV7-3
cdr3_aa: ASSPGSPGNTIY

j_call: TRBJ1-5
v_call: TRBV19
cdr3_aa: ASSILEGTVLNQPQH

j_call: TRBJ2-2
v_call: TRBV6-4
cdr3_aa: ASRVTGTGELF

j_call: TRBJ1-1
v_call: TRBV25-1
cdr3_aa: ASSELNPGSNTEAF

j_call: TRBJ1-1
v_call: TRBV10-3
cdr3_aa: AISVSGGAEAF

j_call: TRBJ2-5
v_call: TRBV12-3/TRBV12-4
cdr3_aa: ASSFREVQETQY

j_call: TRBJ2-1
v_call: TRBV7-3
cdr3_aa: ASTAIHEQF

j_call: TRBJ1-1
v_call: TRBV7-6
cdr3_aa: ASSLAGQGGNTEAF

j_call: TRBJ2-3
v_call: TRBV6-1
cdr3_aa: ASRDGTSGVTDTQY

j_call: TRBJ1-5
v_call: TRBV7-2
cdr3_aa: ASSPALENQPQH

j_call: TRBJ1-6
v_call: TRBV25-1
cdr3_aa: ASSRGSYNSPLH